The source of this T cell receptor beta chain is a study of blood T cell repertoires in COVID-19. The overall study: The analysed material was cDNA or gDNA that came from T cells, B-cell-depleted T cells, or PBMCs.

Produced via immunoSEQ multiplex PCR; TCRdb's table is partial and in-frame only. The top ten clones hold approximately 4.6% of a sample with about 160,000 clones, 85% to 95% of them seen once. Source material: peripheral blood. This sequence was found in a woman between 50 and 59 years old with acute or convalescent COVID-19.

DNA of the CDR3: TGTGCCAGCAGTTATAGCGGGCGTTCCTACAATGAGCAGTTCTTC. This translates into CASSYSGRSYNEQFF. The V call is TRBV6-6, the J call TRBJ2-1; 7 bases fit TRBD2. The CDR3 is made up of 15 amino acids. Germline lookup yields CDR1 MNHNY and CDR2 SVGAGI (reference sequence). Unmatched junction bases numbered 3, after V lost 3 bases and J lost 1 base.